Listed below are T cell receptor beta chains from one sample, sequenced in a study of blood T cell repertoires in COVID-19. Measured with immunoSEQ multiplex PCR; TCRdb has only the in-frame clones, and not every one. This sample has over 450,000 clones, with about 91% found just once. Sequenced material: peripheral blood. These receptors all come from a man between 18 and 29 years old with COVID-19, enrolled during active disease. CDR3s include the opening cysteine and the closing phenylalanine or tryptophan. D genes are given only for firm matches. Only some rows state a clone size, as once, few, many or a class for expanded clones.

>-|TRBJ2-3|14|TRBV2|-
CARGRVLVTDTQYF
TGTGCCAGGGGTAGGGTACTAGTAACAGATACGCAGTATTTT
>-|TRBJ2-5|14|TRBV21-1|-
CASSKETFQETQYF
TGTGCCAGCAGCAAAGAGACTTTTCAAGAGACCCAGTACTTC
>-|TRBJ2-1|18|TRBV11-2|TRBD1
CASSPEGTGGGLYNEQFF
TGTGCCAGCAGCCCAGAGGGGACAGGGGGGGGCCTCTACAATGAGCAGTTCTTC
>-|TRBJ1-2|12|TRBV6-5|-
CASTTGIYGYTF
TGTGCCAGCACCACAGGGATCTATGGCTACACCTTC
>-|TRBJ2-5|12|TRBV10-1|-
CARKPGSGTQYF
TGCGCCAGAAAACCGGGATCAGGGACCCAGTACTTC
>-|TRBJ2-7|15|TRBV7-2|TRBD1
CASSHTGTGPYEQYF
TGTGCCAGCAGCCATACCGGGACAGGGCCCTACGAGCAGTACTTC
>-|TRBJ2-6|17|TRBV3-1/TRBV3-2|-
CASSQEGAPSGANVLTF
TGTGCCAGCAGCCAAGAAGGAGCCCCCTCTGGGGCCAACGTCCTGACTTTC
>-|TRBJ2-2|13|TRBV5-6|TRBD1
CASSRGQWGELFF
TGTGCCAGCAGCCGGGGACAGTGGGGGGAGCTGTTTTTT
>-|TRBJ2-2|16|TRBV3-1/TRBV3-2|-
CASSSRGNLRGHGLFF
TGTGCCAGCAGCTCTCGTGGGAATCTTCGCGGGCACGGGCTGTTTTTT
>-|TRBJ1-5|13|TRBV6-1|-
CASSEGGAQPQHF
TGTGCCAGCAGTGAAGGAGGTGCTCAGCCCCAGCATTTT
>-|TRBJ2-3|17|TRBV9|-
CASSVALGGPTGDTQYF
TGTGCCAGCAGCGTAGCCCTAGGAGGACCTACGGGGGATACGCAGTATTTT
>once|TRBJ1-2|13|TRBV3-1/TRBV3-2|-
CASSHAASYGYTF
TGTGCCAGCAGCCACGCAGCGAGCTATGGCTACACCTTC
>-|TRBJ1-5|16|TRBV11-2|TRBD1
CASSPPSTGVNQPQHF
TGTGCCAGCAGCCCCCCCTCCACAGGGGTGAATCAGCCCCAGCATTTT
>-|TRBJ2-7|12|TRBV27|-
CASSTRGYEQYF
TGTGCCAGCAGTACCAGAGGTTACGAGCAGTACTTC
>-|TRBJ2-7|15|TRBV6-2/TRBV6-3|TRBD2
CASSLLAGGPREQYF
TGTGCCAGCAGTTTACTAGCGGGAGGGCCGAGGGAGCAGTACTTC
>-|TRBJ2-3|16|TRBV11-3|TRBD2
CASSSGTSGRIDTQYF
TGTGCCAGCAGCTCTGGGACTAGCGGGAGGATAGATACGCAGTATTTT
>once|TRBJ1-2|11|TRBV20-1|-
CSAKGEGGYTF
TGCAGTGCTAAGGGGGAAGGCGGCTACACCTTC
>-|TRBJ2-5|14|TRBV5-6|TRBD2
CASSFGGSAETQYF
TGTGCCAGCAGCTTCGGGGGGAGCGCGGAGACCCAGTACTTC
>-|TRBJ2-2|16|TRBV6-5|-
CASSYQVIMAGGELFF
TGTGCCAGCAGTTACCAGGTTATCATGGCGGGAGGGGAGCTGTTTTTT
>-|TRBJ1-6|18|TRBV6-4|-
CASSDSDQMGQDNSPLHF
TGTGCCAGCAGTGACTCGGACCAAATGGGGCAAGATAATTCACCCCTCCACTTT
>-|TRBJ2-7|15|TRBV10-1|-
CASTLSVEVWYEQYF
TGCGCCAGCACCCTATCTGTGGAGGTCTGGTACGAGCAGTACTTC
>-|TRBJ1-2|16|TRBV7-8|TRBD1
CASSFGGNRGLYGYTF
TGTGCCAGCAGCTTTGGCGGGAACAGGGGGCTCTATGGCTACACCTTC
>-|TRBJ2-1|15|TRBV27|-
CASSLGGTLYNEQFF
TGTGCCAGCAGTTTAGGTGGAACACTATACAATGAGCAGTTCTTC
>-|TRBJ1-1|15|TRBV5-1|-
CASSLGPFMNTEAFF
TGCGCCAGCAGCTTGGGTCCGTTTATGAACACTGAAGCTTTCTTT
>-|TRBJ2-7|16|TRBV12-2|-
CASRLAAIGRSYEQYF
TGTGCAAGTCGCTTAGCGGCGATCGGGAGGTCCTACGAGCAGTACTTC
>-|TRBJ1-2|11|TRBV20-1|-
CSSDSFYGYTF
TGCAGTTCCGACAGTTTCTATGGCTACACCTTC
>-|TRBJ2-5|14|TRBV5-1|-
CASSLGGRRETQYF
TGCGCCAGCAGCTTGGGAGGTAGACGAGAGACCCAGTACTTC
>-|TRBJ1-1|16|TRBV10-3|-
CAIKGGVGSAITEAFF
TGTGCCATCAAAGGAGGGGTCGGCAGCGCGATCACTGAAGCTTTCTTT
>-|TRBJ2-4|15|TRBV2|-
CASSGAAGSKNIQYF
TGTGCCAGCAGTGGGGCGGCGGGCAGCAAAAACATTCAGTACTTC
>few|TRBJ2-5|17|TRBV9|TRBD2
CASSSTVLAGGQETQYF
TGTGCCAGCAGCTCCACTGTACTAGCGGGGGGTCAAGAGACCCAGTACTTC
>-|TRBJ2-2|17|TRBV14|TRBD1
CASSQDRAGGLTGELFF
TGTGCCAGCAGCCAAGATCGGGCAGGGGGTTTGACCGGGGAGCTGTTTTTT
>-|TRBJ2-6|16|TRBV27|TRBD1
CASSYRQGSGANVLTF
TGTGCCAGCAGTTACCGACAGGGATCCGGGGCCAACGTCCTGACTTTC
>-|TRBJ2-7|15|TRBV5-4|TRBD1
CASTLSGTGDREQYF
TGTGCCAGCACCTTATCGGGGACAGGGGACCGCGAGCAGTACTTC
>-|TRBJ1-1|12|TRBV19|-
CASGGVNTEAFF
TGTGCCAGTGGGGGGGTGAACACTGAAGCTTTCTTT
>-|TRBJ2-3|14|TRBV10-3|-
CAISEPSVGDTQYF
TGTGCCATCAGTGAACCTAGCGTTGGAGATACGCAGTATTTT
>-|TRBJ1-1|15|TRBV4-1|-
CASSQDDFLNTEAFF
TGCGCCAGCAGCCAAGATGACTTCCTGAACACTGAAGCTTTCTTT
>-|TRBJ2-2|19|TRBV27|TRBD2
CASSLSGLAGDLNTGELFF
TGTGCCAGCAGTTTATCAGGACTAGCGGGGGATTTGAACACCGGGGAGCTGTTTTTT
>once|TRBJ1-3|16|TRBV19|-
CASNQVFRSSGNTIYF
TGTGCCAGTAACCAAGTGTTCCGGAGCTCTGGAAACACCATATATTTT
>-|TRBJ2-2|17|TRBV7-9|TRBD2
CASSPTSGGQNTGELFF
TGTGCCAGCAGCCCCACTAGCGGGGGGCAGAACACCGGGGAGCTGTTTTTT
>-|TRBJ2-1|15|TRBV13|-
CASSPLGGAANEQFF
TGTGCCAGCAGCCCGTTAGGGGGGGCTGCTAATGAGCAGTTCTTC
>once|TRBJ2-3|14|TRBV27|TRBD2
CASSPRLATDTQYF
TGTGCCAGCAGTCCGAGACTAGCCACAGATACGCAGTATTTT
>few|TRBJ1-2|11|TRBV2|-
CASMVTGGYTF
TGTGCCAGCATGGTAACGGGAGGCTACACCTTC
>-|TRBJ2-7|14|TRBV11-2|-
CASSLPRGSYEQYF
TGTGCCAGCAGCCTACCGCGCGGGTCCTACGAGCAGTACTTC
>-|TRBJ1-1|15|TRBV3-1/TRBV3-2|TRBD1
CASSPRDRADTEAFF
TGTGCCAGCAGCCCGAGGGACAGGGCTGACACTGAAGCTTTCTTT
>-|TRBJ1-4|15|TRBV28|TRBD1
CASSLGGGRNEKLFF
TGTGCCAGCAGTTTAGGAGGGGGCCGTAATGAAAAACTGTTTTTT
>-|TRBJ2-3|14|TRBV3-1/TRBV3-2|TRBD2
CASSQARRGGTQYF
TGTGCCAGCAGCCAAGCCCGCCGCGGGGGGACGCAGTATTTT
>-|TRBJ1-3|15|TRBV14|-
CASSPTGSSGNTIYF
TGTGCCAGCAGCCCGACGGGGAGCTCTGGAAACACCATATATTTT
>once|TRBJ2-7|14|TRBV18|TRBD1
CASSPDRGLYEQYF
TGTGCCAGCTCACCGGACAGGGGGCTCTACGAGCAGTACTTC
>-|TRBJ2-1|16|TRBV5-8|TRBD2
CASSSGIAGAYNEQFF
TGTGCCAGCAGCTCTGGGATAGCGGGAGCCTACAATGAGCAGTTCTTC
>-|TRBJ2-7|14|TRBV13|TRBD1
CASSSGTGRYEQYF
TGTGCCAGCAGCTCCGGGACAGGGCGCTACGAGCAGTACTTC
>-|TRBJ2-2|16|TRBV5-1|-
CASRTTGQVWTGELFF
TGCGCCAGCAGGACGACAGGCCAGGTCTGGACCGGGGAGCTGTTTTTT
>-|TRBJ2-7|18|TRBV18|TRBD2
CASSPKITLAGARKEQYF
TGTGCCAGCTCACCAAAAATTACCCTAGCGGGAGCTCGAAAAGAGCAGTACTTC
>-|TRBJ1-1|14|TRBV19|TRBD1
CASTSVTGVTEAFF
TGTGCCAGTACCTCCGTGACAGGGGTCACTGAAGCTTTCTTT
>-|TRBJ1-2|15|TRBV18|-
CASSPRSTGDYGYTF
TGTGCCAGCTCGCCCCGTTCGACTGGAGATTATGGCTACACCTTC
>-|TRBJ1-1|13|TRBV7-9|-
CASRSNRNTEAFF
TGTGCCAGCAGAAGCAACCGGAACACTGAAGCTTTCTTT
>-|TRBJ2-3|17|TRBV19|TRBD2
CASSISSGSYSTDTQYF
TGTGCCAGTAGTATTTCTAGCGGGAGTTATAGCACAGATACGCAGTATTTT